One sample yielded the 8 T cell receptor beta chains listed below, sequenced in a study of spatial heterogeneity in lung cancer. Broader study findings: Counts of expanded intratumoral alpha and beta TCRs tracked tumor mutation counts.

TCRdb independently ran MiXCR on the 5' RACE reads; one entry per CDR3 protein. Here the sample spans about 23,000 distinct CDR3 sequences, about 4.3% being singletons. Time point reported: sample taken at primary tumor resection. Their antigens remain unidentified. Material: lung tumor tissue, obtained at surgery. The receptors come from a male donor with early-stage non-small cell lung cancer.

In its sample, this clonotype was seen a few times. A much more abundant neighbour one base away suggests this may be a read error. The chain employs TRBV20-1 and TRBJ2-7, with D unresolved. The germline V gene has CDR1 DFQATT and CDR2 SNEGSKA (reference sequence). The CDR3 covers 12 residues. V was cut by 3 bases and J by 3 bases, with 9 bases left in between. The CDR3 DNA reads TGCAGTGCTAGTTTGTGCTTCTACGAGCAGTACTTC. Its protein is CSASLCFYEQYF.

This clonotype was seen many times. The rearrangement uses TRBV20-1 and TRBJ2-3, with TRBD2 matching over 9 bases. V was pared by 6 bases and J by 4 bases, with 8 bases of the junction left unmatched. This CDR3 spans 14 amino acids. From germline, CDR1 is DFQATT and CDR2 SNEGSKA (reference sequence). The CDR3 spells CSAPRAGGPDTQYF. The CDR3 coding sequence is TGCAGTGCCCCCAGAGCGGGAGGACCAGATACGCAGTATTTT.

This clonotype was seen many times. The chain combines TRBV27 with TRBJ1-2; TRBD1 is a possible D gene (6 bases). The CDR3 length is 14 residues. Trimming took off 5 bases at V and 4 bases at J, with 14 bases between the two ends. Germline V lookup: CDR1 MNHEY, CDR2 SMNVEV (reference sequence). CDR3 sequence: CASSSQGKGYGYTF. CDR3 sequence (DNA): TGTGCCAGCAGTAGTCAGGGGAAGGGCTATGGCTACACCTTC.

This CDR3 is CASKSGADTQYF. CDR3 nucleotide sequence: TGTGCCAGCAAATCCGGGGCAGATACGCAGTATTTT. The chain recombines TRBV6-2 or TRBV6-3 with TRBJ2-3, with D perhaps matching TRBD2 (5 bases). CDR3 length equals 12 residues. Germline CDR1 and CDR2: MNHEY and SVGEGT. V lost 7 bases and J lost 4, with 9 bases in between.

There are many counts of this clonotype. The chain couples TRBV10-2 to TRBJ1-6; unclear D gene. The CDR3 has 13 amino acids. Trimming left V 5 bases short and J 8 bases short, with 10 bases between. Germline V gives CDR1 WSHSY, CDR2 SAAADI. The CDR3 DNA reads TGCGCCAGCAGTCCCGCTGGGGATTCACCCCTCCACTTT. Its protein is CASSPAGDSPLHF.

The table lists this clonotype with many counts. The rearrangement uses TRBV29-1 and TRBJ1-1; D possibly corresponds to TRBD1 (5 bases). V was cut by 4 bases and J by 8 bases, with 17 bases left in between. This CDR3 contains 13 residues. Germline CDR1 and CDR2: SQVTM and ANQGSEA. The CDR3 bases are TGCAGCGTTGGATTGGGGGACTCAAGAGAAGCTTTCTTT. Translating it yields CSVGLGDSREAFF.

Ten or more counts support this clonotype. The chain couples TRBV29-1 to TRBJ2-5, with a tentative D call TRBD1 (5 bases). The CDR3 is 12 residues long. Trimming removed 4 bases at V and 1 base at J, with 7 bases between. Per the germline V gene, CDR1 is SQVTM and CDR2 is ANQGSEA. CDR3: CSVGDSQETQYF. In nucleotides, the CDR3 is TGCAGCGTTGGTGACAGCCAAGAGACCCAGTACTTC.

The sample holds many counts of this clonotype. The V and J genes are TRBV5-6 and TRBJ2-1; D possibly uses TRBD1 or TRBD2 (6 bases each). Trimming removed 1 base from V and 3 bases from J, with 11 bases in between. This CDR3 has 15 amino acids. Germline-derived CDR1 and CDR2 are SGHDT and YYEEEE. The CDR3 protein is CASSLKGGSYNEQFF. In nucleotides, the CDR3 is TGTGCCAGCAGCTTGAAGGGGGGAAGCTACAATGAGCAGTTCTTC.